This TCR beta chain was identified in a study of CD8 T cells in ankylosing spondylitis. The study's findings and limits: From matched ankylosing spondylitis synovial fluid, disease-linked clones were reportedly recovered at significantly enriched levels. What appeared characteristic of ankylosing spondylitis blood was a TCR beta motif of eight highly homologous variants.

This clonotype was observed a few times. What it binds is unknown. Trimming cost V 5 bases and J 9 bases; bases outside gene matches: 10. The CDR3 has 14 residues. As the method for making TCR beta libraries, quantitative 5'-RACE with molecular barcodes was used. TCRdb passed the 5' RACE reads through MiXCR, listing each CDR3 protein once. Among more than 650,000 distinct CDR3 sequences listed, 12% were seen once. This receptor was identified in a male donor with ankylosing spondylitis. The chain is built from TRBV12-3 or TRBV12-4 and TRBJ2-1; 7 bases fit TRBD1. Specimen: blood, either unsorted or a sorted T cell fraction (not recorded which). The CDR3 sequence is CASSTGTVRFEQFF. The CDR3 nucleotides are TGTGCCAGCAGTACCGGGACAGTGCGTTTTGAGCAGTTCTTC.